Below are 21 T cell receptor beta chains sequenced from a single sample in a study of blood T cell repertoires in COVID-19. Sequencing used immunoSEQ multiplex PCR; TCRdb keeps in-frame clones, though not all of them. Of 250,000 to 300,000 clones in the sample, around nine tenths are singletons; the top ten hold about a tenth. What was sequenced was peripheral blood. Receptor source: an older woman with COVID-19, enrolled during active disease.

The rearrangement links TRBV5-1 to TRBJ1-1; 10 bases align to TRBD1. From germline, CDR1 is SGHRS and CDR2 YFSETQ. The CDR3 consists of 14 residues. The V gene end was trimmed by 4 bases and the J gene end by 7 bases; junction bases not matched to a gene: 7. The CDR3 DNA sequence: TGCGCCAGCAGCACGGACAGGGGGTCGAGTGAAGCTTTCTTT. This encodes CASSTDRGSSEAFF.

J is TRBJ1-5 and V is TRBV4-2; possible D gene TRBD1, 5 bases. V was shortened by 0 bases and J by 6 bases, with 12 bases between the two germline ends. The CDR3 spans 15 residues. The germline gives CDR1 LGHNA, CDR2 YNFKEQ. This CDR3 reads CASSQDAAGIQPQHF. For the CDR3, the DNA is TGTGCCAGCAGCCAAGATGCGGCAGGGATTCAGCCCCAGCATTTT.

This chain joins TRBV6-5 and TRBJ2-4; tentatively, D is TRBD2 (6 bases). The CDR3 extends over 14 amino acids. The germline V and J ends were trimmed by 5 bases and 8 bases, with 16 bases remaining between them. CDR1 is MNHEY and CDR2 is SVGAGI in the germline V gene. The CDR3 is CASSLDPTGDIQYF. The CDR3 DNA reads TGTGCCAGCAGTCTGGATCCCACGGGAGACATTCAGTACTTC.

This clone was observed a handful of times. The chain links TRBV14 to TRBJ1-3; D is unresolved. The length of the CDR3 is 15 residues. Germline assignment: CDR1 SGHDN and CDR2 FVKESK. V shed 1 base and J shed 2 bases, with 9 bases lying between them. The CDR3 region has the DNA TGTGCCAGCAGCCAAGTCGGGAGGGCTGGAAACACCATATATTTT. Protein: CASSQVGRAGNTIYF.

The genes are TRBV10-3 and TRBJ2-1; 13 positions agree with TRBD2. There are 15 residues in the CDR3. Germline trimming cut 10 bases from V and 7 bases from J; bases unmatched to any gene: 10. Germline assignment: CDR1 ENHRY and CDR2 SYGVKD. CDR3 bases: TGTGCCACCCGGACTAGCGGGAGTCTGGGGAATGAGCAGTTCTTC. As protein: CATRTSGSLGNEQFF.

V gene TRBV19 combines with J gene TRBJ2-3, with D tentatively TRBD2 (6 bases). This CDR3 spans 15 amino acids. The V gene lost 5 bases and the J gene lost 5 bases, with 17 bases spanning the gap. CDR1 and CDR2 from the germline V gene are LNHDA and SQIVND (reference sequence). CDR3: CASSRSGVERDTQYF. The CDR3 bases are TGTGCCAGTAGTCGGTCGGGGGTGGAAAGAGATACGCAGTATTTT.

J is TRBJ1-5 and V is TRBV28; 7 bases are shared with TRBD1. The CDR3 consists of 16 residues. V was clipped by 7 bases and J by 4 bases; unmatched bases: 13. Germline values: CDR1 MDHEN, CDR2 SYDVKM. Written as DNA, the CDR3 is TGTGCCAGCACTCTGGGACAGTCGATCTCTAATCAGCCCCAGCATTTT. It translates to CASTLGQSISNQPQHF.

V gene TRBV19 combines with J gene TRBJ1-5, with 8 bases aligning to TRBD1. The junction had 2 bases not matched to a gene; V was cut back by 4 bases and J by 0 bases. Germline V gene data show CDR1 as LNHDA and CDR2 as SQIVND (reference sequence). The CDR3 loop spans 15 amino acids. The CDR3: CASSSGQGSNQPQHF. In DNA form, the CDR3 reads TGTGCCAGTAGTAGTGGACAGGGTAGCAATCAGCCCCAGCATTTT.

Concerning this clone: Other DNA sequences in the same sample also yield this CDR3. The CDR3 DNA sequence: TGTGCCAGCAGTTTATCGTACACTGAAGCTTTCTTT. Translation: CASSLSYTEAFF. The chain uses TRBV28 and TRBJ1-1; the D is unclear. This CDR3 comprises 12 residues. From germline, CDR1 is MDHEN and CDR2 SYDVKM. V was clipped by 1 base and J by 3 bases, with 3 bases between them.

The chain is built from TRBV4-1 and TRBJ2-1; 9 nucleotides line up with TRBD2. V lost 0 bases, J lost 9 bases, and 18 bases stayed unmatched. The CDR3 runs to 19 residues. CDR1 is MGHRA, CDR2 YSYEKL, per germline. The CDR3 coding sequence is TGCGCCAGCAGCCAAGAATATCAGACGAATAGCGGGAGCGGGGGTGAGCAGTTCTTC. Translation: CASSQEYQTNSGSGGEQFF.

This chain uses TRBV7-2 with TRBJ2-7; D may be TRBD1 (6 bases). The CDR3 is made up of 15 amino acids. V lost 1 base and J lost 0, with 10 bases in between. CDR1 SGHTA and CDR2 FQGNSA come from the germline V gene. CDR3 bases: TGTGCCAGCAGCTTAGATTTGGACAGCTCCTACGAGCAGTACTTC. Translation gives CASSLDLDSSYEQYF.

In this sample, this clone turned up a few times. The CDR3 sequence: CASMETLSNTEAFF. The CDR3 nucleotides read TGTGCCAGTATGGAGACTCTCTCAAACACTGAAGCTTTCTTT. The chain combines TRBV19 with TRBJ1-1; D is unclear. CDR1 and CDR2 from the germline V gene are LNHDA and SQIVND (reference sequence). There are 14 residues in the CDR3. V gave up 7 bases and J gave up 2 bases, with 14 bases separating them.

This clone was counted once. J is TRBJ1-5 and V is TRBV12-3 or TRBV12-4; D not resolved. CDR3 length: 13 residues. The V end lost 2 bases, the J end lost 9 bases, and 11 bases lay between the germline ends. The CDR3 here is CASSLSGSGPQHF. In DNA form, the CDR3 reads TGTGCCAGCAGTTTAAGCGGGTCTGGGCCCCAGCATTTT.

This chain uses TRBV20-1 with TRBJ2-7, with 8 bases that match TRBD1. The germline CDR1 and CDR2 sequences are DFQATT and SNEGSKA (reference sequence). J lost 5 bases, V lost 3 bases, and 15 bases had no gene match. The CDR3 extends over 16 amino acids. Here the CDR3 reads CSASTGTGGALNEQYF. The CDR3 region has the DNA TGCAGTGCTAGTACTGGGACAGGCGGGGCCCTCAACGAGCAGTACTTC.

This clone has just a few counts. The V gene is TRBV11-3, the J gene TRBJ2-1, with 9 bases fitting TRBD2. The germline V gene encodes CDR1 SGHNT and CDR2 YENEEA. The CDR3 has 15 residues. After removal of 1 base from V and 7 bases from J, the junction contained 5 bases not matched to a gene. The CDR3 region has the DNA TGTGCCAGCAGCTTAGTAGCGGGAGAGAGAAATGAGCAGTTCTTC. Translating gives CASSLVAGERNEQFF. The full variable domain, with the rest looked up from reference TRBV11-3 and TRBJ2-1, is EAGVVQSPRYKIIEKKQPVAFWCNPISGHNTLYWYLQNLGQGPELLIRYENEEAVDDSQLPKDRFSAERLKGVDSTLKIQPAELGDSAVYLCASSLVAGERNEQFFGPGTRLTVL.

This sequence joins TRBV11-2 and TRBJ1-2; a possible D gene is TRBD1 (6 bases). Trimming took 5 bases from V and 2 from J, leaving 21 bases between them. CDR3 length equals 17 residues. Germline-derived CDR1 and CDR2 are SGHAT and FQNNGV. CDR3 in amino acids: CASSPQGTWDTNYGYTF. The CDR3 bases are TGTGCCAGCAGCCCCCAGGGTACTTGGGACACCAACTATGGCTACACCTTC.

The rearrangement joins TRBV5-6 to TRBJ1-2; 7 positions match TRBD1. The CDR3 extends over 14 amino acids. CDR1 and CDR2 from the germline V gene are SGHDT and YYEEEE. V lost 4 bases to trimming and J lost 2 bases; unmatched junction nucleotides: 5. The CDR3 here is CASSQTGRNYGYTF. The CDR3 region has the DNA TGTGCCAGCAGCCAGACAGGGAGGAACTATGGCTACACCTTC. Based on the CDR3 plus reference TRBV5-6 and TRBJ1-2, the full variable domain is DAGVTQSPTHLIKTRGQQVTLRCSPKSGHDTVSWYQQALGQGPQFIFQYYEEEERQRGNFPDRFSGHQFPNYSSELNVNALLLGDSALYLCASSQTGRNYGYTFGSGTRLTVV.

This clone was picked up one time. CDR3 DNA sequence: TGCGCCAGCAGCTATTTCGGGACAGAGACGTGGGAGACCCAGTACTTC. This sequence encodes CASSYFGTETWETQYF. The V and J genes are TRBV5-1 and TRBJ2-5; 7 bases align to TRBD1. V dropped 3 bases and J dropped 5; count of bases not matched to a gene: 13. This CDR3 contains 16 residues. The germline CDR1 and CDR2 sequences are SGHRS and YFSETQ.

This clone was detected only once. This chain joins TRBV30 and TRBJ1-1; D might be TRBD1 (5 bases). Germline CDR1 GTSNPN, CDR2 SVGIG (reference sequence). V was trimmed by 2 bases and J by 5 bases, leaving 12 bases between them. This CDR3 contains 13 residues. CDR3 sequence (DNA): TGTGCCTGGAGTCACGGGGGGGGAACTGAAGCTTTCTTT. This translates into CAWSHGGGTEAFF.

In this sample, this clone turned up a few times. The CDR3 sequence is CSVEDSRATVEAFF. The DNA of the CDR3 is TGCAGCGTTGAAGATTCCAGGGCCACGGTTGAAGCTTTCTTT. The chain links TRBV29-1 to TRBJ1-1, with D maybe TRBD1 (5 bases). CDR3 length equals 14 residues. With 0 bases removed from V and 7 bases from J, the gap between germline ends came to 15 bases. Germline V gene data show CDR1 as SQVTM and CDR2 as ANQGSEA.

This chain links TRBV19 with TRBJ2-7; D not resolved. This CDR3 has 16 amino acids. The V end lost 1 base, the J end lost 0 bases, and 13 bases lay between the germline ends. CDR1 is LNHDA, CDR2 SQIVND, per germline (reference sequence). The CDR3 sequence is CASSIAFGDFSYEQYF. Here the CDR3 DNA reads TGTGCCAGTAGTATAGCTTTTGGAGACTTCTCCTACGAGCAGTACTTC.